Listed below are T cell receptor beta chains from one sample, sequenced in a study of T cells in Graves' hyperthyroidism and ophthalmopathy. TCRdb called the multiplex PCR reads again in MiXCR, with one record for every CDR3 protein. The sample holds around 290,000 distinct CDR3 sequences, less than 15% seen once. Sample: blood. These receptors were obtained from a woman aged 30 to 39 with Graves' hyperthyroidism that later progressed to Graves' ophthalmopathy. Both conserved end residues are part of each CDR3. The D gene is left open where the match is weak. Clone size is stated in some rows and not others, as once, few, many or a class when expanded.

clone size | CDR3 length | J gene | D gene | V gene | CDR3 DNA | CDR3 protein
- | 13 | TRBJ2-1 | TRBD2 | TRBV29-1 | TGCAGCGCTGAGCGGACTAGCAGCAATGAGCAGTTCTTC | CSAERTSSNEQFF
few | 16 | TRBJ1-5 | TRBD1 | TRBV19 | TGTGCCAGTAGTATAGCTAGGACAGGAGACGGTCAGCCCCAGCATTTT | CASSIARTGDGQPQHF
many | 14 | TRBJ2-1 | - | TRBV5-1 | TGCGCCAGCAGTCGGGGTGGTGGCTACAATGAGCAGTTCTTC | CASSRGGGYNEQFF
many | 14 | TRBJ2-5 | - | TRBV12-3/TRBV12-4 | TGTGCCAGCAGAACCACAGGGACTCTAGAGACCCAGTACTTC | CASRTTGTLETQYF
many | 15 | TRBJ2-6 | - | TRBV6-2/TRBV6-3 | TGTGCCAGCAAGGCAGCCGGCGGCGGGGCCAACGTCCTGACTTTC | CASKAAGGGANVLTF
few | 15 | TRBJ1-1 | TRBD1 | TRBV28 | TGTGCCAGCAGTTTTTTAAGGACAGGGAGCACTGAAGCTTTCTTT | CASSFLRTGSTEAFF
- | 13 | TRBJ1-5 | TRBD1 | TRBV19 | TGTGCCGGAGACAGGGGCCCTAATCAGCCCCAGCATTTT | CAGDRGPNQPQHF
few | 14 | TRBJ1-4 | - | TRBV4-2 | TGTGCCAGCAGCCTTACTCGGACAGATGAAAAACTGTTTTTT | CASSLTRTDEKLFF
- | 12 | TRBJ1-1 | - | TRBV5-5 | TGTGCCAGCAGCTTGGTTTTTCAGGAAGCTTTCTTT | CASSLVFQEAFF
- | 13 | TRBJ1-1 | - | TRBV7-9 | TGTGTCAGCAGCTTAACAGGGCTGCTTGAAGCTTTCTTT | CVSSLTGLLEAFF
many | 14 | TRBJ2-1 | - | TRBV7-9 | TGTGCCAGCACCAGGGGGGGGCTCAGCTTGGAGCAGTTCTTC | CASTRGGLSLEQFF
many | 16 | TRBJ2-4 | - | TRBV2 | TGTGCCAGCAGTGAAGCAAGAGGCGTAGCCAAAAACATTCAGTACTTC | CASSEARGVAKNIQYF
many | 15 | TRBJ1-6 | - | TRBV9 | TGTGCCAGCAGCGTAGTAGATCAACCCAATTCACCCCTCCACTTT | CASSVVDQPNSPLHF
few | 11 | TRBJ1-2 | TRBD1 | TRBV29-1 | TGCAGCGTAGACAGGGGGCTTGGCTACACCTTC | CSVDRGLGYTF
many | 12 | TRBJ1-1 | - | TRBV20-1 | TGCAGTGCTAGGACTGTCGGGACTGAAGCTTTCTTT | CSARTVGTEAFF
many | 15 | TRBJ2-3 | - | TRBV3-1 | TGTGCCAGCAGCCAAGGTGGGGGCGCGACAGATACGCAGTATTTT | CASSQGGGATDTQYF
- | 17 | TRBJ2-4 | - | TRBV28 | TGTGCCAGCAGTCAAAGGGGCAGACAGCTAGCCAAAAACATTCAGTACTTC | CASSQRGRQLAKNIQYF